These 18 T cell receptor beta chains share one sample of origin, sequenced in a study of CD8 T cells in ankylosing spondylitis. Study-wide findings and caveats: Typical of ankylosing spondylitis blood, it appeared, was a TCR beta motif of about eight highly homologous variants.

Their antigen targets remain unknown. One entry per CDR3 protein results from TCRdb running MiXCR on the 5' RACE reads. The top ten clones hold about two fifths of a sample with a few hundred thousand distinct CDR3 sequences, around 16% of them seen once. Sequencing was done on a sample of blood, either unsorted or a sorted T cell fraction (not recorded which). The receptor set was obtained from a male donor with ankylosing spondylitis.

This clonotype was counted between two and nine times. The gene calls are TRBV28 and TRBJ2-1; D unclear. CDR1 and CDR2 (germline): MDHEN, SYDVKM. The germline V and J ends were trimmed by 4 bases and 8 bases, with 3 bases remaining between them. The CDR3 is 10 residues long. The CDR3 sequence: CASSYHEQFF. Written as DNA, the CDR3 is TGTGCCAGCAGTTACCATGAGCAGTTCTTC.

The table lists this clonotype with a few counts. The V call is TRBV6-2 or TRBV6-3, the J call TRBJ2-7; 7 nucleotides line up with TRBD1. Germline values: CDR1 MNHEY, CDR2 SVGEGT. The J segment lost 7 bases and the V segment lost 0 bases, leaving 6 bases of the junction unmatched. The CDR3 has 14 residues. CDR3 sequence: CASSYSGQAGEQYF. The CDR3 bases are TGTGCCAGCAGTTACTCCGGACAGGCCGGGGAGCAGTACTTC.

The J gene is TRBJ2-7, the V gene TRBV6-1, with unresolved D. The germline V gene encodes CDR1 MNHNS and CDR2 SASEGT. The CDR3 is made up of 12 amino acids. Trimming left V 3 bases short and J 2 bases short, with 5 bases between. The CDR3 DNA follows: TGTGCCAGCAGTGATCTGCCCTACGAGCAGTACTTC. Amino acids: CASSDLPYEQYF.

This clonotype turned up a few times. The V and J genes are TRBV25-1 and TRBJ1-5, with 9 bases fitting TRBD1. This CDR3 is built from 14 residues. Looked up from germline, CDR1 is MGHDK and CDR2 is SYGVNS. The junction had 4 bases not matched to a gene; V was cut back by 6 bases and J by 4 bases. The CDR3 is CASSDRGTNQPQHF. The CDR3 bases are TGTGCCAGCAGCGACAGGGGGACAAATCAGCCCCAGCATTTT.

This clonotype was seen a few times. V usage is TRBV2 and J usage is TRBJ2-5; 8 bases fit TRBD2. Looked up from germline, CDR1 is SNHLY and CDR2 is FYNNEI. The CDR3 loop spans 13 amino acids. V gave up 11 bases and J gave up 4 bases; unmatched junction bases: 9. CDR3 sequence: CALKERELETQYF. As DNA, the CDR3 is TGTGCCCTTAAGGAGCGGGAGTTAGAGACCCAGTACTTC.

This clonotype was seen more than once but under ten times. The V and J genes are TRBV4-1 and TRBJ2-6; the D gene could be TRBD1 or TRBD2 (5 bases each). The germline gives CDR1 MGHRA, CDR2 YSYEKL. Deletions cut 3 bases from V and 0 bases from J, with 24 bases between. This CDR3 contains 21 residues. The DNA for the CDR3 is TGCGCCAGCAGCCAGGATGATTCCGGGACCCCTACCCCCTCTGGGGCCAACGTCCTGACTTTC. Translated, it gives CASSQDDSGTPTPSGANVLTF.

This clonotype was seen more than once but under ten times. V and J are TRBV2 and TRBJ2-1; 11 bases fit TRBD2. This CDR3 comprises 15 residues. CDR1 and CDR2 from the germline V gene are SNHLY and FYNNEI. J was trimmed by 5 bases and V by 6 bases; bases with no gene match: 6. The CDR3 sequence: CASSSLAGADNEQFF. The CDR3 DNA sequence: TGTGCCAGCAGCTCACTAGCGGGGGCTGACAATGAGCAGTTCTTC.

The chain has TRBV7-2 and TRBJ1-1, with D hard to call. The CDR3 extends over 13 amino acids. Germline lookup yields CDR1 SGHTA and CDR2 FQGNSA. With 5 bases removed from V and 3 bases from J, the gap between germline ends came to 10 bases. The CDR3, as DNA: TGTGCCAGCAGCAATGGGCACGACACTGAAGCTTTCTTT. Its translation: CASSNGHDTEAFF.

This clonotype has only a few counts. The chain uses TRBV10-3 and TRBJ2-2, with D perhaps given as TRBD1 or TRBD2 (6 bases each). This CDR3 comprises 16 residues. Trimming cost V 6 bases and J 1 base, with 15 bases left between them. Germline-derived CDR1 and CDR2 are ENHRY and SYGVKD. CDR3: CAIRTLAGQNTGELFF. DNA for the CDR3: TGTGCCATCAGGACCCTGGCGGGACAGAACACCGGGGAGCTGTTTTTT.

A few counts support this clonotype. The V and J genes are TRBV7-2 and TRBJ2-3, with a tentative D call TRBD1 (6 bases). The V and J ends lost 5 bases and 2 bases respectively, with 14 bases between them. CDR3 length equals 15 residues. The germline gives CDR1 SGHTA, CDR2 FQGNSA. The CDR3 spells CASSREGVYTDTQYF. The CDR3 DNA follows: TGTGCCAGCAGCCGAGAGGGGGTCTACACAGATACGCAGTATTTT.

This clonotype was recorded a few times. J is TRBJ2-7 and V is TRBV4-2, with TRBD2 matching 9 bases. The CDR3 has 17 amino acids. Per germline, CDR1 LGHNA and CDR2 YNFKEQ. The junction had 10 bases not matched to a gene; V was cut back by 2 bases and J by 2 bases. The CDR3 reads CASSQWFIAGVPYEQYF. In DNA, the CDR3 is TGTGCCAGCAGCCAATGGTTTATAGCGGGGGTGCCCTACGAGCAGTACTTC.

The table lists this clonotype with a few counts. The V and J genes are TRBV5-6 and TRBJ1-4; no firm D call. Germline-derived CDR1 and CDR2 are SGHDT and YYEEEE. Trimming took off 0 bases at V and 4 bases at J, with 10 bases between the two ends. The CDR3 length is 15 residues. The CDR3 region has the DNA TGTGCCAGCAGCTTGGGAAGTAGCCGTAATGAAAAACTGTTTTTT. Encoded protein: CASSLGSSRNEKLFF.

The chain couples TRBV27 to TRBJ2-1; D perhaps matches TRBD2 (5 bases). V was pared by 0 bases and J by 1 base, with 10 bases between. The CDR3 extends over 16 amino acids. Germline assignment: CDR1 MNHEY and CDR2 SMNVEV (reference sequence). CDR3 residues: CASSLSARASYNEQFF. The CDR3 nucleotides read TGTGCCAGCAGTTTATCTGCGCGGGCGTCCTACAATGAGCAGTTCTTC.

This chain connects TRBV13 to TRBJ1-2; 7 bases fit TRBD1. V was pared by 1 base and J by 0 bases, with 5 bases of the junction left unmatched. There are 16 residues in the CDR3. Germline lookup yields CDR1 PRHDT and CDR2 FYEKMQ (reference sequence). CDR3 nucleotides: TGTGCCAGCAGCTTAGCACAGGGGCTTTCTAACTATGGCTACACCTTC. Translating gives CASSLAQGLSNYGYTF.

This sequence joins TRBV6-5 and TRBJ2-1; D unresolved. The CDR3 extends over 14 amino acids. Germline V lookup: CDR1 MNHEY, CDR2 SVGAGI. V lost 0 bases to trimming and J lost 7 bases, with 10 bases between them. Written as DNA, the CDR3 is TGTGCCAGCAGTTACTCGATGTTCGCTAATGAGCAGTTCTTC. Translation: CASSYSMFANEQFF.

The chain joins TRBV20-1 to TRBJ2-1; 11 bases map to TRBD2. The J segment lost 2 bases and the V segment lost 1 base, leaving 1 base of the junction unmatched. The CDR3 extends over 15 amino acids. Germline lookup yields CDR1 DFQATT and CDR2 SNEGSKA (reference sequence). CDR3 bases: TGCAGTGCTAGAGGACTAGCGGGGACCTACAATGAGCAGTTCTTC. Its translation: CSARGLAGTYNEQFF.

This clonotype was detected a few times. V and J are TRBV28 and TRBJ2-7, with TRBD2 matching 8 bases. The CDR3 covers 16 residues. The V gene's germline CDR1 is MDHEN and CDR2 SYDVKM. V lost 10 bases to trimming and J lost 2 bases; unmatched junction nucleotides: 16. The CDR3 protein is CATTRGGASDTYEQYF. CDR3 nucleotides: TGTGCCACCACCCGGGGGGGGGCCTCGGACACCTACGAGCAGTACTTC.

This clonotype was seen a few times. The chain links TRBV5-6 to TRBJ1-5; D call uncertain. CDR3 size: 13 residues. Per germline, CDR1 SGHDT and CDR2 YYEEEE. V was trimmed by 1 base and J by 6 bases, leaving 8 bases between them. CDR3 coding DNA: TGTGCCAGCAGCTTGTTAGGGTCTCAGCCCCAGCATTTT. Residues: CASSLLGSQPQHF.